One and the same sample provided the 5 T cell receptor beta chains below, sequenced in a study of T cells in Graves' hyperthyroidism and ophthalmopathy. RNA transcripts provided the source from which TCR beta CDR3 regions were amplified. An initial round of RT-PCR targeting the TCR CDR3 relied on the HTBI primer set. TCRdb passed the multiplex PCR reads through MiXCR, listing each CDR3 protein once. The data contain hundreds of thousands of distinct CDR3 sequences, roughly 14% of them singletons. Source material: blood. The source of these receptors is a middle-aged woman with Graves' ophthalmopathy.

This clonotype came up many times. The V call is TRBV28, the J call TRBJ2-7, with 10 nucleotides matching TRBD2. J gave up 4 bases and V 6 bases, and 9 bases lay outside the gene matches. The CDR3 spans 15 residues. Germline loops: CDR1 MDHEN, CDR2 SYDVKM. The DNA for the CDR3 is TGTGCCAGCAGGACAGCGGGAGGGCCGAGGTACGAGCAGTACTTC. This encodes CASRTAGGPRYEQYF.

This clonotype appeared many times. The chain employs TRBV5-6 and TRBJ1-2; unclear D gene. V lost 3 bases, J lost 4 bases, and 10 bases lay in between. The germline CDR1 and CDR2 sequences are SGHDT and YYEEEE. The CDR3 has 13 amino acids. The CDR3 is CASSSPAGYGYTF. DNA of the CDR3: TGTGCCAGCAGCTCTCCAGCTGGCTATGGCTACACCTTC.

This clonotype has only a few counts. The chain is built from TRBV5-1 and TRBJ1-1; 7 bases align to TRBD1. The CDR3 runs 15 residues. The V gene end was trimmed by 4 bases and the J gene end by 0 bases; junction bases not matched to a gene: 6. The germline CDR1 and CDR2 sequences are SGHRS and YFSETQ. The CDR3 coding sequence is TGCGCCAGCAGCGCAAGCGGGACAGTGAACACTGAAGCTTTCTTT. Protein sequence: CASSASGTVNTEAFF.

The table lists this clonotype with many counts. This chain joins TRBV28 and TRBJ2-2, with no clear D. In germline, CDR1 is MDHEN, CDR2 SYDVKM. The CDR3 is 13 residues long. V was cut by 6 bases and J by 2 bases, with 7 bases left in between. The CDR3 here is CASRVQNTGELFF. As DNA, the CDR3 is TGTGCCAGCAGGGTCCAAAACACCGGGGAGCTGTTTTTT.

This clonotype has at least ten counts. J is TRBJ2-7 and V is TRBV6-2 or TRBV6-3, with 11 bases fitting TRBD2. CDR3 length: 17 amino acids. V dropped 6 bases and J dropped 1; count of bases not matched to a gene: 11. From germline, CDR1 is MNHEY and CDR2 SVGEGT. The CDR3, as DNA: TGTGCCAGCAGCTACCGTAAACTAGCGGGAGTTTCCTACGAGCAGTACTTC. It codes for CASSYRKLAGVSYEQYF.